The rows below give T cell receptor beta chains drawn from one sample of a study of blood T cell repertoires in COVID-19. Using immunoSEQ multiplex PCR, the repertoire was profiled, and TCRdb retains in-frame clones only, with some absent. Of hundreds of thousands of clones listed, roughly 84% are singletons. Sequencing used peripheral blood. These receptors all come from an elderly woman with active or convalescent COVID-19. The conserved cysteine and the conserved F or W are not part of the CDR3 here.

TRBJ2-7 TRBV7-9 ASSLVAGALGEQY
TRBJ2-3 TRBV19 ASSSPRTGEIADTQY
TRBJ2-1 TRBV18 ASSPPGRTGEQF
TRBJ2-5 TRBV19 ASSGTSGVQETQY
TRBJ2-1 TRBV7-3 ASSPTGTSANEQF
TRBJ1-6 TRBV4-3 ASSQGTGGSYNSPLH
TRBJ2-7 TRBV6-1 ASTPGVSYEQY
TRBJ1-5 TRBV7-2 ASSLAGGARADQPQH
TRBJ2-1 TRBV7-2 ASSSSGTGDEQF
TRBJ2-2 TRBV18 ASSPPILPPPPGELF
TRBJ2-3 TRBV4-3 ASSQDRLAGDTQY
TRBJ2-7 TRBV19 ASSLYRGSSEQY
TRBJ2-3 TRBV24-1 ATRYSLHTQY
TRBJ2-1 TRBV19 ASSKGTSGVNNEQF
TRBJ1-4 TRBV18 ASSTGSATNEKLF
TRBJ1-1 TRBV2 ASIRTGGTEAF
TRBJ2-3 TRBV5-4 ASNHRRGGRGADTQY
TRBJ2-7 TRBV7-2 ASSLGRVAYEQY
TRBJ1-1 TRBV29-1 SVGGSPGVTEAF
TRBJ2-7 TRBV7-2 ASSSPLAGGHSYEQY
TRBJ2-5 TRBV4-1 ASSQVGGAQETQY
TRBJ1-3 TRBV4-2 ASSQVPQGSSGNTIY
TRBJ2-2 TRBV7-9 ASSLSYSGRGGELF
TRBJ2-7 TRBV6-5 ASSYQVAGNYEQY
TRBJ2-3 TRBV6-6 ASSSPGLGLRDTQY
TRBJ2-3 TRBV27 ASSLGSRATDTQY
TRBJ2-5 TRBV5-1 ASSLYSGQETQY
TRBJ2-2 TRBV6-2/TRBV6-3 ASSFPAGAPNTGELF
TRBJ1-4 TRBV11-2 ASRTGTGSLGEEKLF
TRBJ1-4 TRBV5-1 ASSSGQPNEKLF
TRBJ1-5 TRBV12-3/TRBV12-4 ASQRGSRQPQH
TRBJ1-1 TRBV7-2 ASSLDQTGRAF
TRBJ2-7 TRBV11-2 ASSLGQGAYEQY
TRBJ2-2 TRBV12-2 ASRFLSGSPTGELF
TRBJ2-1 TRBV27 ASYELAGGLGEQF
TRBJ1-2 TRBV2 ASSEAYKWAGYT
TRBJ1-1 TRBV5-4 ASSLGLGEAF
TRBJ2-7 TRBV18 ASSLWGQGFEQY
TRBJ2-1 TRBV7-3 ASSPKGLGREGEQF
TRBJ2-4 TRBV10-3 AISESRGGRDIQY
TRBJ2-3 TRBV7-6 ASSLLTAGGSDTQY
TRBJ1-4 TRBV6-5 ASSYSWQGSNEKLF
TRBJ1-2 TRBV19 ASRVRGKSDYGYT
TRBJ2-3 TRBV2 ASRGGGPSTDTQY
TRBJ2-7 TRBV6-2/TRBV6-3 ASSYSRREQY
TRBJ2-3 TRBV6-6 ASIRQGRSVDTQY
TRBJ2-7 TRBV7-2 ASSLRQGNSYEQY
TRBJ1-6 TRBV18 ASSPSGALNSPLH
TRBJ1-1 TRBV12-5 ASGFGTGGIKNTEAF
TRBJ1-4 TRBV7-2 ASSLNRPGRGNEKLF
TRBJ2-1 TRBV6-6 ASSLSTLAGDYNEQF
TRBJ2-7 TRBV7-2 ASSFGGTSSYEQY
TRBJ2-1 TRBV7-2 ASSLVSAGGYNEQF